This T cell receptor (beta chain) was sequenced in a study of blood T cells in healthy people across ages. Study-level results: With naive T cell percentage, TCR beta diversity showed a strong correlation. Researchers deemed the diversity estimates from one million T cells underestimates.

The CDR3 has 13 amino acids. Germline V lookup: CDR1 SGHRS, CDR2 YFSETQ. Germline trimming cut 7 bases from V and 3 bases from J; bases unmatched to any gene: 4. As regards this clonotype: Its antigen is not known.

With a J-beta primer mix and a sample-barcoded 5' primer, a second PCR ran roughly 6 to 11 cycles. TCRdb itself ran the 5' RACE reads through MiXCR, one entry per CDR3 protein. The sample lists about 1.8 million distinct CDR3 sequences; about 50% were seen once. Sequencing was performed on blood. The rearrangement links TRBV5-1 to TRBJ2-1; 7 nucleotides match TRBD2. This sequence originates from a woman aged 40-49 years in good health. The chain's CDR3 is CASGSGDYNEQFF. The CDR3 region has the DNA TGCGCCAGCGGAAGCGGGGACTACAATGAGCAGTTCTTC.